This T cell receptor (beta chain) was sequenced during a study of OX40 agonist ivuxolimab in advanced cancers. Trimming cost V 5 bases and J 5 bases, with 10 bases left between them. The CDR3 has 12 residues. Per the germline V gene, CDR1 is GTSNPN and CDR2 is SVGIG (reference sequence). Study results and caveats: Expansion of clones was among the lowest in partial responders at 0.1-3.0 mg/kg.

With respect to this clone: Its antigen is not known.

Method: immunoSEQ multiplex PCR; TCRdb's copy keeps in-frame clones and lacks some. In the table there are roughly 80,000 clones, around 86% of which are singletons. The rearrangement links TRBV30 to TRBJ1-3; maybe TRBD1 (5 bases). The clonotype comes from an adult with an advanced solid tumor such as melanoma, head and neck, liver or kidney cancer. Source: CD4+ or CD8+ T cells sorted from blood, taken in a trial of the OX40 agonist ivuxolimab. In nucleotides, the CDR3 is TGTGCCTGGGGGGCCGGGAGAAACACCATATATTTT. As protein: CAWGAGRNTIYF. The variable domain in full, completed from reference TRBV30 and TRBJ1-3, reads SQTIHQWPATLVQPVGSPLSLECTVEGTSNPNLYWYRQAAGRGLQLLFYSVGIGQISSEVPQNLSASRPQDRQFILSSKKLLLSDSGFYLCAWGAGRNTIYFGEGSWLTVV.